Presented here are 32 T cell receptor beta chains from one specimen sequenced in a study of beta chain features in type 1 diabetes. All of the isolated RNA was reverse transcribed, so expressed TCRB transcripts were sequenced. Data came from immunoSEQ multiplex PCR; TCRdb stores just in-frame clones and leaves some out. The sample has 350,000 to 400,000 clones, about 16% seen once. Sequencing was done on a sample of naive CD4+ T cells from blood. These receptor sequences come from a woman under 30 in good health.

The chain is built from TRBV29-1 and TRBJ2-1, with 13 bases fitting TRBD2. V shed 8 bases, J shed 9 bases, and the junction held 4 bases outside the gene matches. There are 12 residues in the CDR3. The V gene's germline CDR1 is SQVTM and CDR2 ANQGSEA. The CDR3 protein is CSTGTSGVEQFF. The CDR3 coding sequence is TGCAGCACTGGGACTAGCGGGGTTGAGCAGTTCTTC.

In nucleotides, the CDR3 is TGTGCCAGCAGCTCCTCTAGTGGAGAAGAGACCCAGTACTTC. This sequence encodes CASSSSSGEETQYF. The J gene is TRBJ2-5, the V gene TRBV2; D call uncertain. The V end lost 6 bases, the J end lost 3 bases, and 14 bases lay between the germline ends. The CDR3 is 14 amino acids. The germline gives CDR1 SNHLY, CDR2 FYNNEI.

This clone was seen only a few times. CDR3 sequence reads: CASSLTTGDEQYF. The CDR3 nucleotides read TGTGCCAGCAGCTTAACGACAGGGGACGAGCAGTACTTC. The chain links TRBV14 to TRBJ2-7; TRBD1 matches 8 bases. The V segment lost 5 bases and the J segment 5 bases; nucleotides outside the gene matches: 5. This CDR3 spans 13 amino acids. The germline gives CDR1 SGHDN, CDR2 FVKESK.

This clone has more than one count but fewer than ten. The J gene is TRBJ2-1, the V gene TRBV30; 8 bases agree with TRBD1. With 4 bases clipped from V and 4 bases from J, the junction kept 6 bases outside the gene matches. This CDR3 is 14 amino acids long. Germline assignment: CDR1 GTSNPN and CDR2 SVGIG (reference sequence). CDR3 sequence: CAWTGTGRYNEQFF. In DNA form, the CDR3 reads TGTGCCTGGACCGGGACAGGTCGATACAATGAGCAGTTCTTC.

The chain is built from TRBV2 and TRBJ1-2; 8 nucleotides match TRBD1. V dropped 0 bases and J dropped 4; count of bases not matched to a gene: 4. Germline V gives CDR1 SNHLY, CDR2 FYNNEI. The CDR3 has 15 residues. This CDR3 is CASSEAWDRSYGYTF. The CDR3 DNA reads TGTGCCAGCAGTGAAGCGTGGGACAGGAGCTATGGCTACACCTTC.

This clone appeared a few times. The chain uses TRBV30 and TRBJ2-7, with D hard to call. Looked up from germline, CDR1 is GTSNPN and CDR2 is SVGIG (reference sequence). The CDR3 runs 13 residues. V lost 0 bases and J 4 bases, leaving 10 bases between the germline ends. The CDR3 bases are TGTGCCTGGAGTGTAGTGTCTACTTACGAGCAGTACTTC. It yields the protein CAWSVVSTYEQYF. Full variable domain (remainder filled in from reference TRBV30 and TRBJ2-7): SQTIHQWPATLVQPVGSPLSLECTVEGTSNPNLYWYRQAAGRGLQLLFYSVGIGQISSEVPQNLSASRPQDRQFILSSKKLLLSDSGFYLCAWSVVSTYEQYFGPGTRLTVT.

This clone was found a few times. This chain joins TRBV7-2 and TRBJ1-1; 8 nucleotides line up with TRBD1. Germline V lookup: CDR1 SGHTA, CDR2 FQGNSA. The length of the CDR3 is 16 residues. The J segment lost 0 bases and the V segment lost 1 base, leaving 4 bases of the junction unmatched. DNA for the CDR3: TGTGCCAGCAGCTTAGTCGGGACAGGACTGAACACTGAAGCTTTCTTT. Its protein is CASSLVGTGLNTEAFF.

This clone was counted between two and nine times. The genes are TRBV7-8 and TRBJ2-7, with D possibly TRBD1 on 6 matching bases. The germline V gene has CDR1 SGHVS and CDR2 FQNEAQ. The CDR3 covers 14 residues. Trimming shortened V by 7 bases and J by 3 bases, and 16 bases separated the two germline ends. Here the CDR3 reads CASNLGRDNYEQYF. CDR3 DNA sequence: TGTGCCAGCAACCTCGGTCGGGACAACTACGAGCAGTACTTC.

The chain links TRBV11-1 to TRBJ2-7; TRBD2 aligns across 7 bases. This CDR3 comprises 15 residues. Trimming took 3 bases from V and 3 from J; bases not matched to a gene: 8. The germline V gene encodes CDR1 SGHAT and CDR2 FQDESV (reference sequence). The CDR3, as DNA: TGTGCCAGCAGCTTGACTCCCCTAGCGGACTACGAGCAGTACTTC. It is translated as CASSLTPLADYEQYF.

A single count supports this clone. The CDR3 DNA sequence: TGTGCCAGCAGTGAGGGACTAGCGGGAAACAATGAGCAGTTCTTC. Amino acids: CASSEGLAGNNEQFF. V usage is TRBV6-4 and J usage is TRBJ2-1; TRBD2 aligns across 13 bases. The CDR3 consists of 15 residues. CDR1 and CDR2 from the germline V gene are MRHNA and SNTAGT. With 3 bases clipped from V and 5 bases from J, the junction kept 1 base outside the gene matches.

This clone was observed a few times. This chain uses TRBV5-6 with TRBJ2-2, with D possibly TRBD1 on 6 matching bases. The CDR3 runs to 14 residues. The V gene's germline CDR1 is SGHDT and CDR2 YYEEEE. V was cut by 1 base and J by 5 bases, with 9 bases left in between. The CDR3 is CASSLRGYTGELFF. The DNA for the CDR3 is TGTGCCAGCAGCTTGAGGGGGTATACCGGGGAGCTGTTTTTT.

The V and J genes are TRBV7-9 and TRBJ2-7, with TRBD2 matching over 10 bases. From germline, CDR1 is SEHNR and CDR2 FQNEAQ (reference sequence). This CDR3 contains 15 residues. Trimming cost V 2 bases and J 4 bases; bases outside gene matches: 5. CDR3 region: CASSLWASGSYEQYF. Written as DNA, the CDR3 is TGTGCCAGCAGCTTATGGGCTAGCGGGAGTTACGAGCAGTACTTC.

This chain connects TRBV30 to TRBJ1-1, with D unclear. Trimming left V 0 bases short and J 3 bases short, with 5 bases between. Germline lookup yields CDR1 GTSNPN and CDR2 SVGIG (reference sequence). This CDR3 spans 12 amino acids. The CDR3 DNA reads as TGTGCCTGGAGTGTACTGTACACTGAAGCTTTCTTT. Encoded protein: CAWSVLYTEAFF.

Written as DNA, the CDR3 is TGTGCCAGTAGTGACAGGGACAGATTGGTCGATACGCAGTATTTT. Translated, it gives CASSDRDRLVDTQYF. V is TRBV19 and J is TRBJ2-3, with 7 bases identical to TRBD1. This CDR3 is built from 15 residues. J lost 6 bases, V lost 5 bases, and 11 bases had no gene match. Germline-derived CDR1 and CDR2 are LNHDA and SQIVND (reference sequence).

This clone occurred a few times. This chain's CDR3 is CASSLSDRGKNIQYF. The CDR3 DNA reads TGTGCCAGCAGCTTATCCGACAGGGGGAAAAACATTCAGTACTTC. This sequence joins TRBV11-2 and TRBJ2-4; TRBD1 matches at 9 bases. With V trimmed by 2 bases and J by 4 bases, 3 bases remained unmatched. The CDR3 has 15 amino acids. CDR1 is SGHAT, CDR2 FQNNGV, per germline.

This clone was counted between two and nine times. The J gene is TRBJ2-1, the V gene TRBV30; no definite D call. The V end was cut by 2 bases, the J end by 10 bases, with 15 bases between. The length of the CDR3 is 13 residues. Germline lookup yields CDR1 GTSNPN and CDR2 SVGIG (reference sequence). The CDR3 DNA sequence: TGTGCCTGGAGTTGGGTTCCGAAGCGAGAGCAGTTCTTC. It is translated as CAWSWVPKREQFF.

V gene TRBV4-1 combines with J gene TRBJ1-4; 9 bases agree with TRBD1. The germline V gene has CDR1 MGHRA and CDR2 YSYEKL. The junction had 5 bases not matched to a gene; V was cut back by 4 bases and J by 5 bases. The CDR3 is 15 residues long. The CDR3 nucleotides read TGCGCCAGCAGCCCAGACGGGACAGGGAATGAAAAACTGTTTTTT. Protein sequence: CASSPDGTGNEKLFF.

This clone has a handful of counts. V is TRBV11-3 and J is TRBJ2-2; 9 bases agree with TRBD2. The CDR3 is made up of 15 amino acids. Per the germline V gene, CDR1 is SGHNT and CDR2 is YENEEA. The ends lost 5 bases at V and 4 bases at J; junction bases unmatched: 5. In DNA form, the CDR3 reads TGTGCCAGCAGCCCCCTACTAGCGGGCACCGGGGAGCTGTTTTTT. Amino acids: CASSPLLAGTGELFF.

The genes are TRBV5-4 and TRBJ1-2; 9 positions match TRBD1. The CDR3 spans 16 residues. Trimming cost V 0 bases and J 4 bases; bases outside gene matches: 7. Germline V CDR1 and CDR2: SGHNT, YYREEE (reference sequence). The CDR3 loop is CASSLDRTGATYGYTF. CDR3 nucleotides: TGTGCCAGCAGCTTGGATAGGACAGGGGCGACCTATGGCTACACCTTC.

CDR3 in DNA: TGCAGTGTTTCTCACACCGGGGAGCTGTTTTTT. Amino acids: CSVSHTGELFF. The chain couples TRBV20-1 to TRBJ2-2; D call uncertain. V was clipped by 7 bases and J by 3 bases, with 6 bases between them. This CDR3 has 11 residues. Germline lookup yields CDR1 DFQATT and CDR2 SNEGSKA (reference sequence).

This clone was seen more than once but under ten times. This chain joins TRBV29-1 and TRBJ2-1; weak D call: TRBD2 (6 bases). V lost 3 bases and J lost 7, with 16 bases in between. The germline CDR1 and CDR2 sequences are SQVTM and ANQGSEA. The CDR3 runs to 14 residues. CDR3 DNA sequence: TGCAGCGTTGACCGGGGAGGAATAGGTAATGAGCAGTTCTTC. This codes for CSVDRGGIGNEQFF.

This clone came up a few times. The chain recombines TRBV28 with TRBJ2-5, with a tentative D call TRBD2 (6 bases). CDR3 length equals 14 residues. The V end lost 8 bases, the J end lost 4 bases, and 17 bases lay between the germline ends. The germline V gene encodes CDR1 MDHEN and CDR2 SYDVKM. The CDR3 coding sequence is TGTGCCAGCTCCCGCAGGGACTTTGGAGAGACCCAGTACTTC. Amino acid sequence: CASSRRDFGETQYF.

The V gene is TRBV18, the J gene TRBJ1-2, with no clear D. The germline CDR1 and CDR2 sequences are KGHSH and LQKENI. V was trimmed by 2 bases and J by 8 bases, leaving 12 bases between them. The CDR3 is made up of 13 amino acids. This CDR3 reads CASSPSKGVGYTF. The DNA of the CDR3 is TGTGCCAGCTCACCATCCAAGGGAGTAGGCTACACCTTC.

This clone has a handful of counts. The rearrangement uses TRBV29-1 and TRBJ2-7; the D gene is possibly TRBD2 (7 bases). Between the trimmed V and J ends, which lost 6 bases and 5 bases, there was a span of 14 bases. The CDR3 is 12 amino acids. CDR1 SQVTM and CDR2 ANQGSEA come from the germline V gene. This CDR3 is CSVRGGNNEQYF. In DNA form, the CDR3 reads TGCAGCGTAAGGGGGGGGAACAACGAGCAGTACTTC.

In DNA form, the CDR3 reads TGTGCCAGCAGCTTAGGAGGACTACTTTCCTACGAGCAGTACTTC. Translating it yields CASSLGGLLSYEQYF. The J gene is TRBJ2-7, the V gene TRBV7-2; D is possibly TRBD2 (6 bases). Per germline, CDR1 SGHTA and CDR2 FQGNSA. This CDR3 is 15 amino acids long. V gave up 1 base and J gave up 1 base, with 11 bases separating them.

This clone was picked up a small number of times. The chain carries TRBV30 and TRBJ2-7, with 7 bases aligning to TRBD2. This CDR3 is 15 amino acids long. V lost 3 bases to trimming and J lost 2 bases; unmatched junction nucleotides: 10. Germline loops: CDR1 GTSNPN, CDR2 SVGIG (reference sequence). The CDR3 sequence: CAWRDLADATYEQYF. Written as DNA, the CDR3 is TGTGCCTGGAGGGATCTAGCGGACGCAACCTACGAGCAGTACTTC.

The chain employs TRBV29-1 and TRBJ1-1; no reliable D call. CDR3 length: 13 residues. V was shortened by 3 bases and J by 6 bases, with 14 bases between the two germline ends. Germline CDR1 SQVTM, CDR2 ANQGSEA. The CDR3 coding sequence is TGCAGCGTTGAGCGGCTAGTCGACGCTGAAGCTTTCTTT. Translating gives CSVERLVDAEAFF. Filled out from reference TRBV29-1 and TRBJ1-1, the complete variable domain reads SAVISQKPSRDICQRGTSLTIQCQVDSQVTMMFWYRQQPGQSLTLIATANQGSEATYESGFVIDKFPISRPNLTFSTLTVSNMSPEDSSIYLCSVERLVDAEAFFGQGTRLTVV.

In its sample, this clone was seen a few times. The rearrangement joins TRBV2 to TRBJ2-7, with TRBD2 matching over 10 bases. This CDR3 is built from 15 residues. J was trimmed by 5 bases and V by 6 bases; bases with no gene match: 10. Germline CDR1 reads SNHLY; CDR2 reads FYNNEI. The CDR3 loop is CASSRVSGRLDEQYF. The CDR3 bases are TGTGCCAGCAGCAGGGTTAGCGGGAGGCTTGACGAGCAGTACTTC.

V and J are TRBV5-1 and TRBJ1-2; D may be TRBD1 (6 bases). V was shortened by 4 bases and J by 8 bases, with 15 bases between the two germline ends. This CDR3 contains 13 residues. The germline gives CDR1 SGHRS, CDR2 YFSETQ. Here the CDR3 DNA reads TGCGCCAGCAGCCTGGACAGAACAGGAGGCTACACCTTC. This translates into CASSLDRTGGYTF.

This clone was recorded a few times. The genes are TRBV11-2 and TRBJ2-7; D is ambiguous. CDR1 SGHAT and CDR2 FQNNGV come from the germline V gene. Trimming removed 7 bases at V and 5 bases at J, with 21 bases between. The CDR3 runs 15 residues. The chain's CDR3 is CASIQTRVVTHEQYF. CDR3 nucleotides: TGTGCCAGCATCCAAACACGGGTGGTAACCCACGAGCAGTACTTC.

This clone was observed a handful of times. The chain uses TRBV11-2 and TRBJ2-5; no reliable D call. The V gene's germline CDR1 is SGHAT and CDR2 FQNNGV. V lost 8 bases to trimming and J lost 2 bases, with 24 bases between them. The length of the CDR3 is 17 residues. CDR3 nucleotides: TGTGCCAGCCGCCCGGTAGCCCCCCGCCCCGGGCAAGAGACCCAGTACTTC. Protein: CASRPVAPRPGQETQYF.

The chain couples TRBV30 to TRBJ2-1, with D perhaps TRBD2 (6 bases). In germline, CDR1 is GTSNPN, CDR2 SVGIG (reference sequence). The CDR3 contains 14 residues. Between the trimmed V and J ends, which lost 5 bases and 8 bases, there was a span of 19 bases. CDR3 sequence: CAWEAREIIDEQFF. The DNA for the CDR3 is TGTGCCTGGGAAGCCCGGGAGATCATCGATGAGCAGTTCTTC.